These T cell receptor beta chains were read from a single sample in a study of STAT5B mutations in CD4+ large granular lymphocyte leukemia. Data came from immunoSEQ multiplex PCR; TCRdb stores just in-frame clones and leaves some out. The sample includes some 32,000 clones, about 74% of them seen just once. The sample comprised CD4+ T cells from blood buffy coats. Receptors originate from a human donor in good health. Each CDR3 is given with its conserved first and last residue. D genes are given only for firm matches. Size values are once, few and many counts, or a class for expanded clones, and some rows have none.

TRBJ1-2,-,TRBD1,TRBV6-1,CASGMGQGLYTF,TGTGCCAGCGGAATGGGACAGGGACTCTACACCTTC
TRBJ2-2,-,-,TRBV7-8,CASSPRGTGELFF,TGTGCCAGCAGCCCCCGAGGAACCGGGGAGCTGTTTTTT
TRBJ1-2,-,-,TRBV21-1,CASSKVGIVRGPDCYTF,TGTGCCAGCAGCAAAGTCGGGATCGTCAGGGGGCCTGATTGCTACACCTTC
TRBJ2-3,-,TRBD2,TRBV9,CASSVGTGLAGGPTDTQYF,TGTGCCAGCAGCGTAGGAACGGGACTAGCGGGAGGGCCAACAGATACGCAGTATTTT
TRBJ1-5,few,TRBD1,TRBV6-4,CASNNRDRLNQPQHF,TGTGCCAGCAACAACCGGGACAGGCTTAATCAGCCCCAGCATTTT
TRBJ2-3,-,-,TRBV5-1,CASSRETVSTDTQYF,TGCGCCAGCAGCCGCGAGACAGTCAGCACAGATACGCAGTATTTT
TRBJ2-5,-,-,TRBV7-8,CASTSGETQYF,TGTGCCAGCACTTCCGGAGAGACCCAGTACTTC
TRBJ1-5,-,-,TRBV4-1,CASSLRVDQPQHF,TGCGCCAGCAGCCTCAGGGTCGATCAGCCCCAGCATTTT
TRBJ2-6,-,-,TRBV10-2,CASTESRAGANVLTF,TGCGCCAGCACCGAGTCCAGGGCTGGGGCCAACGTCCTGACTTTC
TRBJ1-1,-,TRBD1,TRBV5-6,CASSLDRGPPAVF,TGTGCCAGCAGCTTGGACAGGGGCCCACCGGCGGTCTTT
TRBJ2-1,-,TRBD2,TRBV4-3,CASSQPTSGRFNEQFF,TGCGCCAGCAGCCAACCGACTAGCGGGAGATTCAATGAGCAGTTCTTC
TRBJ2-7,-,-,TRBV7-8,CASSLIKSRLRREQYF,TGTGCCAGCAGCTTAATAAAGTCTCGGCTTAGGCGGGAGCAGTACTTC
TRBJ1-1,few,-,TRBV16,CASSQDRNTEAFF,TGTGCCAGCAGCCAGGACAGGAACACTGAAGCTTTCTTT
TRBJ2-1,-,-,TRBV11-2,CASSLGQLLSYNEQFF,TGTGCCAGCAGCTTAGGACAGCTACTTTCCTACAATGAGCAGTTCTTC
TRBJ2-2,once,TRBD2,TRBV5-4,CASSSLAGNTGELFF,TGTGCCAGCAGCTCTCTAGCGGGGAACACCGGGGAGCTGTTTTTT
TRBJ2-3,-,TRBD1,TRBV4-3,CASSQDVTGTDTQYF,TGCGCCAGCAGCCAAGATGTGACAGGGACAGATACGCAGTATTTT
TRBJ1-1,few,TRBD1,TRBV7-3,CASSLQGGGTEAFF,TGTGCCAGCAGCCTGCAGGGGGGCGGCACTGAAGCTTTCTTT
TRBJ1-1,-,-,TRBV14,CASSRSPEAFF,TGTGCCAGCAGCCGAAGCCCTGAAGCTTTCTTT
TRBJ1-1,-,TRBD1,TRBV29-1,CSVETDREDTEAFF,TGCAGCGTTGAAACGGACAGGGAGGACACTGAAGCTTTCTTT
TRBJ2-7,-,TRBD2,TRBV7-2,CASSLQAGSRDEQYF,TGTGCCAGCAGCTTACAAGCGGGATCAAGGGACGAGCAGTACTTC
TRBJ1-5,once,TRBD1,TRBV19,CASRQGTGGNQPQHF,TGTGCCAGTCGACAGGGGACGGGTGGCAATCAGCCCCAGCATTTT
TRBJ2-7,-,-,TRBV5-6,CASSLVDSYEQYF,TGTGCCAGCAGCTTGGTGGACTCCTACGAGCAGTACTTC
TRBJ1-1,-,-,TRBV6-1,CASSEGLGRAFF,TGTGCCAGCAGTGAAGGACTGGGGAGAGCTTTCTTT
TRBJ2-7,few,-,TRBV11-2,CASSLDLGRGAYEQYF,TGTGCCAGCAGCTTAGATCTCGGCAGGGGTGCCTACGAGCAGTACTTC
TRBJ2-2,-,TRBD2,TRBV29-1,CSVKSGDTTGELFF,TGCAGCGTTAAAAGCGGGGATACCACCGGGGAGCTGTTTTTT
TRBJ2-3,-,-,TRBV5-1,CASSSWGTDTQYF,TGCGCCAGCAGCTCTTGGGGCACAGATACGCAGTATTTT
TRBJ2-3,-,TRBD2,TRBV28,CASTLAGGTDTQYF,TGTGCCAGCACCCTAGCGGGAGGCACAGATACGCAGTATTTT
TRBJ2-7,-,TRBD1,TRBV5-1,CASSLDGTDTYEQYF,TGCGCCAGCAGCTTGGACGGGACAGATACCTACGAGCAGTACTTC
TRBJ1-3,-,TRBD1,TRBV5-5,CASSLGQGRNTIYF,TGTGCCAGCAGCCTCGGACAGGGTAGAAACACCATATATTTT
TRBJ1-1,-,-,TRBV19,CASSIHDVSSEAFF,TGTGCCAGTAGTATCCATGACGTGTCTTCTGAAGCTTTCTTT
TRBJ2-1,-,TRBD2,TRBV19,CASSPGTSGRAGSYNEQFF,TGTGCCAGTAGTCCCGGGACTAGCGGGAGAGCCGGCTCCTACAATGAGCAGTTCTTC
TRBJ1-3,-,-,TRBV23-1,CASSQSRVSSGNTIYF,TGCGCCAGCAGTCAATCTAGGGTGAGCTCTGGAAACACCATATATTTT
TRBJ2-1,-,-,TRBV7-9,CASSSTSRRVGEQFF,TGTGCCAGCAGCTCCACCAGCCGGAGGGTGGGTGAGCAGTTCTTC
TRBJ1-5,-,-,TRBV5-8,CASSLTGDQPQHF,TGTGCCAGCAGCTTAACTGGAGATCAGCCCCAGCATTTT
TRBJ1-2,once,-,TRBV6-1,CASSDRARGGYTF,TGTGCCAGCAGTGATCGGGCCAGGGGTGGCTACACCTTC
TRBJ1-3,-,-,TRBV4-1,CASSQKTRAGNTIYF,TGCGCCAGCAGCCAAAAGACAAGGGCTGGAAACACCATATATTTT
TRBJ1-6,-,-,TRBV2,CASSESDSYNSPLHF,TGTGCCAGCAGTGAATCCGACTCCTATAATTCACCCCTCCACTTT
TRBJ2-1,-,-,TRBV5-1,CASSLAGPHEQFF,TGCGCCAGCAGCCTGGCGGGACCGCATGAGCAGTTCTTC
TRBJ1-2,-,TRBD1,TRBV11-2,CASSSGLTGERSYGYTF,TGTGCCAGCAGCTCGGGACTGACAGGGGAACGAAGCTATGGCTACACCTTC
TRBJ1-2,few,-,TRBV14,CASSQSGNYGYTF,TGTGCCAGCAGCCAATCAGGGAACTATGGCTACACCTTC
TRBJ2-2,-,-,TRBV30,CAWLQGYGELFF,TGTGCCTGGTTACAGGGATACGGGGAGCTGTTTTTT
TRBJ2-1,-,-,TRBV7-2,CASSPGGVNYYNEQFF,TGTGCCAGCAGCCCCGGGGGTGTTAACTACTACAATGAGCAGTTCTTC
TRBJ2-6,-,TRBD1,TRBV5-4,CASSPRDRGSGANVLTF,TGTGCCAGCAGCCCCCGGGACAGGGGCTCTGGGGCCAACGTCCTGACTTTC
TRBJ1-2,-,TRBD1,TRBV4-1,CASSHPHRGGDGYTF,TGCGCCAGCAGCCATCCGCACAGGGGAGGCGATGGCTACACCTTC
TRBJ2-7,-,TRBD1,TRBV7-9,CASSLTGQGTYEQYF,TGTGCCAGCAGCTTAACCGGACAGGGTACCTACGAGCAGTACTTC
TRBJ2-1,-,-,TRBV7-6,CASSFLDANEQFF,TGTGCCAGCAGCTTCCTGGACGCGAATGAGCAGTTCTTC
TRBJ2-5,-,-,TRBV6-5,CASSWGKGETQYF,TGTGCCAGCAGTTGGGGAAAGGGAGAGACCCAGTACTTC
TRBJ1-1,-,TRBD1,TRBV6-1,CASSETGGREAFF,TGTGCCAGCAGTGAGACAGGGGGCCGTGAAGCTTTCTTT
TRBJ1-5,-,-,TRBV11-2,CASSFQDSQPQHF,TGTGCCAGCAGCTTTCAGGACAGTCAGCCCCAGCATTTT
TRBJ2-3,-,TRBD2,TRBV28,CASENLLAGVDTQYF,TGTGCCAGCGAGAATCTTCTAGCGGGAGTTGATACGCAGTATTTT
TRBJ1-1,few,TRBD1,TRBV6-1,CASSARDRLNTEAFF,TGTGCCAGCAGTGCGAGGGACAGGCTGAACACTGAAGCTTTCTTT
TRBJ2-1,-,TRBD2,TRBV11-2,CASSPIWGRANNEQFF,TGTGCCAGCAGTCCCATCTGGGGGAGGGCCAACAATGAGCAGTTCTTC